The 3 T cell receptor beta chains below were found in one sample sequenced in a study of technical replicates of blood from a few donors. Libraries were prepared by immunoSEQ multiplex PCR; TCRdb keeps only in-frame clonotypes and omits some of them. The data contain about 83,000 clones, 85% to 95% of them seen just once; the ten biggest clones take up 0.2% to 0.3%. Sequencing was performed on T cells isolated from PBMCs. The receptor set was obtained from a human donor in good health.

The CDR3 reads CASSPRGVETQYF. The DNA for the CDR3 is TGTGCCAGCAGTCCCCGGGGGGTCGAGACCCAGTACTTC. The chain has TRBV28 and TRBJ2-5; 7 positions agree with TRBD2. The CDR3 sequence is 13 residues long. Trimming removed 5 bases from V and 5 bases from J; junction bases left unmatched: 5. Germline V gene sequence: CDR1 MDHEN, CDR2 SYDVKM. The whole variable domain, remainder taken from reference TRBV28 and TRBJ2-5, is DVKVTQSSRYLVKRTGEKVFLECVQDMDHENMFWYRQDPGLGLRLIYFSYDVKMKEKGDIPEGYSVSREKKERFSLILESASTNQTSMYLCASSPRGVETQYFGPGTRLLVL.

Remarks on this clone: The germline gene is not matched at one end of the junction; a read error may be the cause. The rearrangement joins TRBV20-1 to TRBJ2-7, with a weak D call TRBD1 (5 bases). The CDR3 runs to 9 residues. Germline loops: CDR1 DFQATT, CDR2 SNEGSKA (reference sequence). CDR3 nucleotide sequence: TGCAGTGCTAGAGATGACAGCCTTTTC. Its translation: CSARDDSLF.

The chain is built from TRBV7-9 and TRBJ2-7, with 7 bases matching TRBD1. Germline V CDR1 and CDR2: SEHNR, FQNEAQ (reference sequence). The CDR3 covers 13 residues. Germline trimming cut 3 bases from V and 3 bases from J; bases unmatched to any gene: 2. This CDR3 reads CASSLGQFYEQYF. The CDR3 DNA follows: TGTGCCAGCAGCTTGGGACAGTTCTACGAGCAGTACTTC.